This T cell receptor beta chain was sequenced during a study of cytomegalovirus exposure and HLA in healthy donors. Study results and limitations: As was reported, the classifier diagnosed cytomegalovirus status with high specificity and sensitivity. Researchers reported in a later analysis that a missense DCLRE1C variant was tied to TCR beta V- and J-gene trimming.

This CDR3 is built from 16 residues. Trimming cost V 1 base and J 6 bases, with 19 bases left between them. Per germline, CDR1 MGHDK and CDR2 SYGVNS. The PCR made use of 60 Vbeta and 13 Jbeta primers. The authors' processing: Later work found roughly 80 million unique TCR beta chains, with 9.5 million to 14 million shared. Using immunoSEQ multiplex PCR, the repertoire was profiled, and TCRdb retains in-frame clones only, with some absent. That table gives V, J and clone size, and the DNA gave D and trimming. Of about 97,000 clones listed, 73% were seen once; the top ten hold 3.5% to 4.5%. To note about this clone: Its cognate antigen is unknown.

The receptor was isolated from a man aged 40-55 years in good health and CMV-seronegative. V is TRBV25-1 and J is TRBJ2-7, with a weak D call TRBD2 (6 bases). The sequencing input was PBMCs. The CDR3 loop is CASSEFRTTKQGEQYF. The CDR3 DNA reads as TGTGCCAGCAGTGAATTTAGGACTACAAAACAAGGCGAGCAGTACTTC.